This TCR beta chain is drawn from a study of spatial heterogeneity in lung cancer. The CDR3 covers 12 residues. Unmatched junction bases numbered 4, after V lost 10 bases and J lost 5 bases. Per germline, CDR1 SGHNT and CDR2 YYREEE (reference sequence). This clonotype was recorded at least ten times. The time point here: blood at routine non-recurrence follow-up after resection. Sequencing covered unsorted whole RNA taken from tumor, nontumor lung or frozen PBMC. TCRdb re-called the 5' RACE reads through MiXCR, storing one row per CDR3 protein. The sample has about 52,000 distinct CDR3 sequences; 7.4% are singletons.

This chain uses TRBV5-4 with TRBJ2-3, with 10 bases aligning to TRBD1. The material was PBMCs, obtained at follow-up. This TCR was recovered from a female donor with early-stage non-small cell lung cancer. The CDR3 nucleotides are TGTGCCGGAGGACAGGGGGGAGATACGCAGTATTTT. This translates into CAGGQGGDTQYF.